These 11 T cell receptor beta chains share one sample of origin, sequenced in a study of lymphopenia after photon versus proton radiotherapy (dated by TCRdb to the late 2010s). The library was made by the immunoSEQ multiplex PCR assay. Not all clones reach the TCRdb copy of this immuneACCESS table, which keeps in-frame sequences only. Checked studies attribute under half of the gap to unresolved V genes and leave the rest unexplained. This sample is represented by about 26,000 clones; 75% to 90% of them were singletons. The top ten constitute roughly 3.8% of the sample. The sequences come from peripheral blood, collected from a patient treated with photon-based radiotherapy. Every receptor here comes from a woman between 50 and 59 years old with pancreatic cancer.

Comment on this clone: The germline gene is not matched at one end of the junction; a read error may be the cause. This chain uses TRBV18 with TRBJ2-7, with a tentative D call TRBD2 (5 bases). Germline CDR1 is KGHSH and CDR2 is LQKENI. The CDR3 has 14 amino acids. The CDR3 DNA reads TGTGCCAGCTCGCCACTAGAAACCTATGGCGAGCAGTACTTC. Its translation: CASSPLETYGEQYF.

The rearrangement uses TRBV14 and TRBJ1-1; D gene unclear. There are 14 residues in the CDR3. Looked up from germline, CDR1 is SGHDN and CDR2 is FVKESK. V lost 0 bases and J lost 3, with 8 bases in between. CDR3: CASSQDRQYTEAFF. The DNA of the CDR3 is TGTGCCAGCAGCCAAGATAGGCAGTACACTGAAGCTTTCTTT.

The table lists this clone with a count of one. This sequence joins TRBV27 and TRBJ2-1; D possibly corresponds to TRBD2 (6 bases). Per germline, CDR1 MNHEY and CDR2 SMNVEV (reference sequence). V shed 3 bases and J shed 2 bases, with 17 bases lying between them. This CDR3 is 17 amino acids long. CDR3 residues: CASSFSGSATTYNEQFF. CDR3 in DNA: TGTGCCAGCAGTTTCTCCGGGAGCGCAACTACCTACAATGAGCAGTTCTTC.

This clone was seen a single time. The chain recombines TRBV6-1 with TRBJ2-3; the match to TRBD2 covers 7 bases. The CDR3 runs to 15 residues. Germline CDR1 reads MNHNS; CDR2 reads SASEGT. The trim removed 1 base at V and 4 bases at J, leaving 5 bases unmatched. The CDR3 sequence: CASSEGRELPDTQYF. CDR3 nucleotides: TGTGCCAGCAGTGAAGGGCGGGAGCTTCCAGATACGCAGTATTTT.

This chain joins TRBV5-1 and TRBJ2-4, with no clear D. Germline V lookup: CDR1 SGHRS, CDR2 YFSETQ. The CDR3 sequence is 14 residues long. Trimming left V 4 bases short and J 0 bases short, with 8 bases between. For the CDR3, the DNA is TGCGCCAGCAGCATTGACCTAGCCAAAAACATTCAGTACTTC. Translated, it gives CASSIDLAKNIQYF.

The V call is TRBV19, the J call TRBJ2-7, with 10 bases lining up with TRBD1. The CDR3 runs 14 residues. V lost 4 bases, J lost 5 bases, and 5 bases stayed unmatched. Germline-derived CDR1 and CDR2 are LNHDA and SQIVND (reference sequence). The chain's CDR3 is CASSTRQGANEQYF. CDR3 bases: TGTGCCAGTAGTACCAGACAGGGGGCCAACGAGCAGTACTTC. Full variable domain (rest looked up from reference TRBV19 and TRBJ2-7): DGGITQSPKYLFRKEGQNVTLSCEQNLNHDAMYWYRQDPGQGLRLIYYSQIVNDFQKGDIAEGYSVSREKKESFPLTVTSAQKNPTAFYLCASSTRQGANEQYFGPGTRLTVT.

CDR3 nucleotides: TGTGCCAGCAGCTCCCGGGACGTCTCCTACGAGCAGTACTTC. Encoded protein: CASSSRDVSYEQYF. The chain has TRBV7-9 and TRBJ2-7, with D perhaps being TRBD1 or TRBD2 (5 bases each). The CDR3 totals 14 residues. CDR1 is SEHNR, CDR2 FQNEAQ, per germline (reference sequence). V was cut by 4 bases and J by 0 bases, with 10 bases left in between. The full variable domain, rest sourced from reference TRBV7-9 and TRBJ2-7, is DTGVSQNPRHKITKRGQNVTFRCDPISEHNRLYWYRQTLGQGPEFLTYFQNEAQLEKSRLLSDRFSAERPKGSFSTLEIQRTEQGDSAMYLCASSSRDVSYEQYFGPGTRLTVT.

The V and J genes are TRBV29-1 and TRBJ2-2; perhaps TRBD1 as D (6 bases). Germline CDR1 is SQVTM and CDR2 is ANQGSEA. The V end was cut by 8 bases, the J end by 6 bases, with 16 bases between. The CDR3 totals 13 residues. The CDR3 DNA reads as TGCAGCTCTACAGGGTTGTTTCCCGGGGAGCTGTTTTTT. Its protein is CSSTGLFPGELFF.

The V call is TRBV4-3, the J call TRBJ2-7; D is uncertain. The CDR3 has 15 residues. Germline assignment: CDR1 LGHNA and CDR2 YSLEER. Deletions cut 1 base from V and 2 bases from J, with 12 bases between. The CDR3 protein is CASSQAGDSAYEQYF. As DNA, the CDR3 is TGCGCCAGCAGCCAAGCTGGAGACTCTGCCTACGAGCAGTACTTC.

This clone was found a few times. The chain couples TRBV25-1 to TRBJ2-2, with D uncertain. The CDR3 totals 14 residues. The germline V gene has CDR1 MGHDK and CDR2 SYGVNS. V lost 5 bases, J lost 6 bases, and 13 bases lay in between. In DNA, the CDR3 is TGTGCCAGCAGTAGGCGGTTCGGGCCCGGGGAGCTGTTTTTT. Its protein is CASSRRFGPGELFF. The full variable domain, in which reference TRBV25-1 and TRBJ2-2 provide the parts outside the CDR3, is EADIYQTPRYLVIGTGKKITLECSQTMGHDKMYWYQQDPGMELHLIHYSYGVNSTEKGDLSSESTVSRIRTEHFPLTLESARPSHTSQYLCASSRRFGPGELFFGEGSRLTVL.

The gene calls are TRBV7-3 and TRBJ1-5; D is uncertain. The CDR3 contains 15 residues. The V end was cut by 7 bases, the J end by 0 bases, with 13 bases between. Germline V gene lookup returns CDR1 SGHTA and CDR2 FQGTGA. CDR3: CASTPGVSSNQPQHF. CDR3 nucleotide sequence: TGTGCCAGCACCCCCGGGGTTTCTAGCAATCAGCCCCAGCATTTT.